Listed below are T cell receptor beta chains from one sample, sequenced in a study of blood T cell repertoires in COVID-19. Method: immunoSEQ multiplex PCR; TCRdb's copy keeps in-frame clones and lacks some. The data hold some 80,000 clones, with 70% to 90% observed a single time. Sequenced input: peripheral blood. The receptors derive from a human donor in a cohort sampled during active COVID-19. Both conserved end residues are part of each CDR3. The D gene is left open where the match is weak. Clone sizes are given selectively: once, few, many, or a class where the clone is expanded.

abundance: NA; len: 15; j_gene: TRBJ1-5; d_gene: TRBD1; v_gene: TRBV5-1; CDR3nt: TGCGCCAGCAGCTTGTCGGGACAGGGGGGTCAGCCCCAGCATTTT; CDR3aa: CASSLSGQGGQPQHF
abundance: NA; len: 17; j_gene: TRBJ2-3; d_gene: TRBD2; v_gene: TRBV19; CDR3nt: TGTGCCAGTAGCATCAAACCGGGACTAGCGGGCACAGATACGCAGTATTTT; CDR3aa: CASSIKPGLAGTDTQYF
abundance: NA; len: 18; j_gene: TRBJ1-1; d_gene: TRBD1; v_gene: TRBV4-1; CDR3nt: TGCGCCAGCAGCCAAGATCGCGGACAGGGGCCAAGGTGGACTGAAGCTTTCTTT; CDR3aa: CASSQDRGQGPRWTEAFF
abundance: NA; len: 15; j_gene: TRBJ1-2; d_gene: NA; v_gene: TRBV7-9; CDR3nt: TGTGCCAGCAGCTCCCGCAGGGGAATTAACTATGGCTACACCTTC; CDR3aa: CASSSRRGINYGYTF
abundance: NA; len: 16; j_gene: TRBJ2-7; d_gene: NA; v_gene: TRBV23-1; CDR3nt: TGCGCCAGCAGTCAATCGTTGGCAGCGATTACCTACGAGCAGTACTTC; CDR3aa: CASSQSLAAITYEQYF
abundance: NA; len: 15; j_gene: TRBJ2-5; d_gene: TRBD2; v_gene: TRBV19; CDR3nt: TGTGCCAGTAGTATTTCCGGGAGGGCCCGAGAGACCCAGTACTTC; CDR3aa: CASSISGRARETQYF
abundance: NA; len: 13; j_gene: TRBJ1-1; d_gene: NA; v_gene: TRBV9; CDR3nt: TGTGCCAGCAGCGTATCGGGGGGCACTGAAGCTTTCTTT; CDR3aa: CASSVSGGTEAFF
abundance: NA; len: 15; j_gene: TRBJ2-3; d_gene: TRBD2; v_gene: TRBV7-2; CDR3nt: TGTGCCAGCTTGACCGGGACTAGCAGTTCCGATACGCAGTATTTT; CDR3aa: CASLTGTSSSDTQYF
abundance: NA; len: 15; j_gene: TRBJ2-5; d_gene: TRBD2; v_gene: TRBV28; CDR3nt: TGTGCCAGCAGCCTAACGGGGGGGATGGTAGAGACCCAGTACTTC; CDR3aa: CASSLTGGMVETQYF
abundance: few; len: 14; j_gene: TRBJ1-1; d_gene: NA; v_gene: TRBV3-1/TRBV3-2; CDR3nt: TGTGCCAGCAGCCAAGAACAGGGGAACACTGAAGCTTTCTTT; CDR3aa: CASSQEQGNTEAFF
abundance: NA; len: 17; j_gene: TRBJ2-2; d_gene: NA; v_gene: TRBV11-2; CDR3nt: TGTGCCAGCAGCTTAGATATGATACGGGGGAGCACCGGGGAGCTGTTTTTT; CDR3aa: CASSLDMIRGSTGELFF
abundance: NA; len: 15; j_gene: TRBJ2-1; d_gene: TRBD2; v_gene: TRBV5-4; CDR3nt: TGTGCCAGCAGCTTGGAACTAGCGGGTCGGAATGAGCAGTTCTTC; CDR3aa: CASSLELAGRNEQFF
abundance: NA; len: 15; j_gene: TRBJ1-2; d_gene: NA; v_gene: TRBV11-2; CDR3nt: TGTGCCAGCAGCGCATCCTCAGGGGTAAACTATGGCTACACCTTC; CDR3aa: CASSASSGVNYGYTF
abundance: few; len: 13; j_gene: TRBJ2-7; d_gene: TRBD2; v_gene: TRBV11-2; CDR3nt: TGTGCCAGCATTGGAGCGGGGAAATACGAGCAGTACTTC; CDR3aa: CASIGAGKYEQYF
abundance: once; len: 18; j_gene: TRBJ2-1; d_gene: TRBD2; v_gene: TRBV7-2; CDR3nt: TGTGCCAGCAGCTTACTCGGGGGGGGTCCAAGCTCCTACAATGAGCAGTTCTTC; CDR3aa: CASSLLGGGPSSYNEQFF
abundance: NA; len: 13; j_gene: TRBJ2-5; d_gene: NA; v_gene: TRBV2; CDR3nt: TGTGCCAGCAAACAGGAGTCTCAAGAGACCCAGTACTTC; CDR3aa: CASKQESQETQYF
abundance: NA; len: 17; j_gene: TRBJ2-1; d_gene: NA; v_gene: TRBV10-1; CDR3nt: TGCGCCAGCAGTGAGAAGGTTTCGGGACACTTATACAATGAGCAGTTCTTC; CDR3aa: CASSEKVSGHLYNEQFF
abundance: NA; len: 15; j_gene: TRBJ2-3; d_gene: TRBD2; v_gene: TRBV27; CDR3nt: TGTGCCAGCAGTCTTAGCGGGAGTCTCGGAGATACGCAGTATTTT; CDR3aa: CASSLSGSLGDTQYF
abundance: NA; len: 16; j_gene: TRBJ2-1; d_gene: TRBD1; v_gene: TRBV19; CDR3nt: TGTGCCAGTAGCCCGATGACAGGGGGTTTGAACAATGAGCAGTTCTTC; CDR3aa: CASSPMTGGLNNEQFF
abundance: NA; len: 14; j_gene: TRBJ1-2; d_gene: NA; v_gene: TRBV2; CDR3nt: TGTGCCAGCAGTGACGGGGGGCCGGACTATGGCTACACCTTC; CDR3aa: CASSDGGPDYGYTF
abundance: NA; len: 15; j_gene: TRBJ2-2; d_gene: NA; v_gene: TRBV11-1; CDR3nt: TGTGCCAGCAGCTTAGGAAAGGGGGTTCCCGGGGAGCTGTTTTTT; CDR3aa: CASSLGKGVPGELFF
abundance: NA; len: 14; j_gene: TRBJ1-4; d_gene: TRBD1; v_gene: TRBV6-6; CDR3nt: TGTGCCAGCAGTGAGGACAGGCGGCGAGAAAAACTGTTTTTT; CDR3aa: CASSEDRRREKLFF
abundance: NA; len: 15; j_gene: TRBJ1-1; d_gene: TRBD1; v_gene: TRBV15; CDR3nt: TGTGCCACCAGAAAACCGGGACAGGGGAACACTGAAGCTTTCTTT; CDR3aa: CATRKPGQGNTEAFF
abundance: NA; len: 17; j_gene: TRBJ1-2; d_gene: NA; v_gene: TRBV10-3; CDR3nt: TGTGCCATCAGTGCGATTCAAACTCCCGGGATAAGATATGGCTACACCTTC; CDR3aa: CAISAIQTPGIRYGYTF
abundance: NA; len: 15; j_gene: TRBJ2-1; d_gene: NA; v_gene: TRBV7-3; CDR3nt: TGTGCCAGCAGCTTTACTAAGAGCTCCTACAATGAGCAGTTCTTC; CDR3aa: CASSFTKSSYNEQFF
abundance: NA; len: 17; j_gene: TRBJ2-1; d_gene: NA; v_gene: TRBV28; CDR3nt: TGTGCCAGCAGTTCCCCGACCTCTAGCGTGGGATACAATGAGCAGTTCTTC; CDR3aa: CASSSPTSSVGYNEQFF
abundance: NA; len: 13; j_gene: TRBJ1-2; d_gene: TRBD1; v_gene: TRBV30; CDR3nt: TGTGCCTGGGCCACAGGGGCTGACTATGGCTACACCTTC; CDR3aa: CAWATGADYGYTF
abundance: NA; len: 17; j_gene: TRBJ2-3; d_gene: NA; v_gene: TRBV19; CDR3nt: TGTGCCAGTAGTACCCGGGAATACCGAACTAGCACAGATACGCAGTATTTT; CDR3aa: CASSTREYRTSTDTQYF
abundance: NA; len: 16; j_gene: TRBJ2-6; d_gene: NA; v_gene: TRBV7-9; CDR3nt: TGTGCCAGCAGCGAAGACCGTGGAGAAGGGGCCAACGTCCTGACTTTC; CDR3aa: CASSEDRGEGANVLTF
abundance: NA; len: 14; j_gene: TRBJ2-3; d_gene: TRBD1; v_gene: TRBV11-2; CDR3nt: TGTGCCAGCAGCTTTCGACAGGGGACAGATACGCAGTATTTT; CDR3aa: CASSFRQGTDTQYF
abundance: once; len: 14; j_gene: TRBJ1-1; d_gene: NA; v_gene: TRBV3-1/TRBV3-2; CDR3nt: TGTGCCAGCAGCGCCCCGGGGTTCAACACTGAAGCTTTCTTT; CDR3aa: CASSAPGFNTEAFF
abundance: few; len: 15; j_gene: TRBJ2-5; d_gene: TRBD2; v_gene: TRBV7-3; CDR3nt: TGTGCCAGCAGCTTAACCCGGACTAGCGGAGAGACCCAGTACTTC; CDR3aa: CASSLTRTSGETQYF
abundance: NA; len: 15; j_gene: TRBJ2-1; d_gene: TRBD1; v_gene: TRBV25-1; CDR3nt: TGTGCCAGCAGCCCGGGACAGGGCTTTTACAATGAGCAGTTCTTC; CDR3aa: CASSPGQGFYNEQFF
abundance: NA; len: 17; j_gene: TRBJ2-1; d_gene: TRBD2; v_gene: TRBV7-9; CDR3nt: TGTGCCAGCAGCTTGGGACTAGCGGGGGGCTCCTACAATGAGCAGTTCTTC; CDR3aa: CASSLGLAGGSYNEQFF
abundance: NA; len: 15; j_gene: TRBJ2-3; d_gene: NA; v_gene: TRBV6-5; CDR3nt: TGTGCCAGCAGGCCCGCCGGGACATACACAGATACGCAGTATTTT; CDR3aa: CASRPAGTYTDTQYF
abundance: NA; len: 15; j_gene: TRBJ1-6; d_gene: NA; v_gene: TRBV2; CDR3nt: TGTGCCAGCAGTCCTACAGGGATAGGAGATTCACCCCTCCACTTT; CDR3aa: CASSPTGIGDSPLHF
abundance: NA; len: 17; j_gene: TRBJ1-1; d_gene: TRBD1; v_gene: TRBV28; CDR3nt: TGTGCCAGCAGTCTCGGGACAGGGGGCAGTCGTACCACTGAAGCTTTCTTT; CDR3aa: CASSLGTGGSRTTEAFF
abundance: NA; len: 16; j_gene: TRBJ2-5; d_gene: NA; v_gene: TRBV11-2; CDR3nt: TGTGCCAGCAGCCTTGGGGGCCACAGGCTCCAAGAGACCCAGTACTTC; CDR3aa: CASSLGGHRLQETQYF
abundance: NA; len: 14; j_gene: TRBJ1-2; d_gene: NA; v_gene: TRBV11-3; CDR3nt: TGTGCCAGCAGCTTAGATCGCACGGGCTATGGCTACACCTTC; CDR3aa: CASSLDRTGYGYTF
abundance: NA; len: 15; j_gene: TRBJ1-5; d_gene: NA; v_gene: TRBV5-1; CDR3nt: TGCGCCAGCAGCTTACAGGGATATAGCAATCAGCCCCAGCATTTT; CDR3aa: CASSLQGYSNQPQHF
abundance: NA; len: 14; j_gene: TRBJ2-5; d_gene: TRBD2; v_gene: TRBV18; CDR3nt: TGTGCCAGCTCAGGGACTAGCGCCCAAGAGACCCAGTACTTC; CDR3aa: CASSGTSAQETQYF